One sample yielded the 21 T cell receptor beta chains listed below, sequenced in a study of blood T cell repertoires in COVID-19. Using immunoSEQ multiplex PCR, the repertoire was profiled, and TCRdb retains in-frame clones only, with some absent. Of about 68,000 clones in the sample, roughly 87% were seen once. Sequenced: peripheral blood. Receptors originate from a man aged 45-60 years with active COVID-19.

This chain joins TRBV4-3 and TRBJ2-7, with D perhaps TRBD1 (6 bases). Germline CDR1 and CDR2: LGHNA and YSLEER. The V end lost 4 bases, the J end lost 3 bases, and 16 bases lay between the germline ends. The CDR3 is 15 residues long. The CDR3 is CASSPQLGGNYEQYF. CDR3 nucleotides: TGCGCCAGCAGCCCCCAGCTAGGGGGAAACTACGAGCAGTACTTC.

The V gene is TRBV7-9, the J gene TRBJ2-7; TRBD1 matches at 7 bases. Germline V gene sequence: CDR1 SEHNR, CDR2 FQNEAQ (reference sequence). This CDR3 contains 15 residues. Trimming took 1 base from V and 2 from J; bases not matched to a gene: 5. Here the CDR3 reads CASSLGMTGPYEQYF. Here the CDR3 DNA reads TGTGCCAGCAGCTTAGGGATGACAGGGCCCTACGAGCAGTACTTC. Using reference TRBV7-9 and TRBJ2-7 for the parts outside the CDR3, the full variable domain is DTGVSQNPRHKITKRGQNVTFRCDPISEHNRLYWYRQTLGQGPEFLTYFQNEAQLEKSRLLSDRFSAERPKGSFSTLEIQRTEQGDSAMYLCASSLGMTGPYEQYFGPGTRLTVT.

There are a few counts of this clone. J is TRBJ2-2 and V is TRBV11-2; D gene uncertain. Germline V gives CDR1 SGHAT, CDR2 FQNNGV. V shed 1 base and J shed 7 bases, with 7 bases lying between them. The CDR3 is 13 residues long. The CDR3 DNA reads TGTGCCAGCAGCTTAGGCGTGATCGGGGAGCTGTTTTTT. It codes for CASSLGVIGELFF.

The chain combines TRBV5-4 with TRBJ2-7; 8 bases fit TRBD2. The CDR3 is made up of 14 amino acids. Germline V gene lookup returns CDR1 SGHNT and CDR2 YYREEE (reference sequence). J gave up 4 bases and V 4 bases, and 7 bases lay outside the gene matches. Written as DNA, the CDR3 is TGTGCCAGCAGCCCCCGGGGGGGTGAATACGAGCAGTACTTC. Translated, it gives CASSPRGGEYEQYF.

The V and J genes are TRBV30 and TRBJ1-6; a weak D match, TRBD1 (5 bases). The V end lost 4 bases, the J end lost 0 bases, and 16 bases lay between the germline ends. The CDR3 spans 17 residues. The V gene's germline CDR1 is GTSNPN and CDR2 SVGIG (reference sequence). In DNA form, the CDR3 reads TGTGCCTGGACCTCATCCAGGGCGAGCTCCTATAATTCACCCCTCCACTTT. Translated: CAWTSSRASSYNSPLHF.

The gene calls are TRBV7-3 and TRBJ2-1; D possibly corresponds to TRBD1 (6 bases). Trimming took 5 bases from V and 2 from J, leaving 13 bases between them. CDR3 length: 15 amino acids. Germline CDR1 and CDR2: SGHTA and FQGTGA. The CDR3 loop reads CASSPQGSTYNEQFF. DNA of the CDR3: TGTGCCAGCAGCCCTCAGGGGTCGACCTACAATGAGCAGTTCTTC.

The V gene is TRBV5-1, the J gene TRBJ2-7; 8 bases line up with TRBD1. The CDR3 is 15 residues long. Germline lookup yields CDR1 SGHRS and CDR2 YFSETQ. J gave up 4 bases and V 0 bases, and 6 bases lay outside the gene matches. The CDR3 region has the DNA TGCGCCAGCAGCTTGGAGCCAGGGGGCTTTTACGAGCAGTACTTC. Amino acid sequence: CASSLEPGGFYEQYF.

This rearrangement joins TRBV30 to TRBJ2-2; D gene ambiguous. Trimming took 2 bases from V and 4 from J, leaving 14 bases between them. The CDR3 is made up of 15 amino acids. Germline CDR1 and CDR2: GTSNPN and SVGIG (reference sequence). CDR3 in amino acids: CAWSPRPGRTGELFF. CDR3 coding DNA: TGTGCCTGGAGTCCACGGCCAGGTCGCACCGGGGAGCTGTTTTTT.

CDR3 amino acids: CASSVTTSGSTDTQYF. CDR3 coding DNA: TGTGCCAGCAGCGTAACAACTAGCGGGAGTACAGATACGCAGTATTTT. The rearrangement uses TRBV9 and TRBJ2-3, with TRBD2 matching 11 bases. V was clipped by 1 base and J by 3 bases; unmatched bases: 4. This CDR3 region has 16 residues. The V gene's germline CDR1 is SGDLS and CDR2 YYNGEE.

The rearrangement joins TRBV27 to TRBJ2-2; D not resolved. Trimming pared 6 bases from V and 0 bases from J, leaving 5 bases between. The germline gives CDR1 MNHEY, CDR2 SMNVEV (reference sequence). The CDR3 has 13 residues. The CDR3 nucleotides read TGTGCCAGCAGCTCCGCGAACACCGGGGAGCTGTTTTTT. Translating gives CASSSANTGELFF.

This chain connects TRBV18 to TRBJ2-7; 9 nucleotides agree with TRBD1. This CDR3 region has 13 residues. V trimming: 6 bases; J trimming: 3 bases; junction bases outside the gene matches: 3. Germline loops: CDR1 KGHSH, CDR2 LQKENI. The CDR3 DNA sequence: TGTGCCAGCTCGCGGACAGGGGACTACGAGCAGTACTTC. This translates into CASSRTGDYEQYF.

This chain joins TRBV21-1 and TRBJ2-7; the D call TRBD1 from the table was never checked on the DNA. TRBV21-1 is tagged as a pseudogene. This CDR3 spans 13 amino acids. CDR3 region: CAIRGTGSIEQYF. The CDR3 DNA follows: TGTGCCATCAGGGGGACAGGGTCCATCGAGCAGTACTTC.

V gene TRBV28 combines with J gene TRBJ2-5, with 9 nucleotides matching TRBD2. This CDR3 comprises 14 residues. V lost 5 bases and J lost 6; bases outside the gene matches: 7. Germline values: CDR1 MDHEN, CDR2 SYDVKM. CDR3 region: CASSQTAGGKTQYF. CDR3 sequence (DNA): TGTGCCAGCAGTCAGACAGCGGGGGGTAAGACCCAGTACTTC.

The V and J genes are TRBV5-6 and TRBJ1-1; unclear D gene. The V and J ends lost 3 bases and 2 bases respectively, with 8 bases between them. The CDR3 spans 13 residues. Germline assignment: CDR1 SGHDT and CDR2 YYEEEE. The CDR3 DNA reads as TGTGCCAGCAGCTACGGGGTTAACACTGAAGCTTTCTTT. Translating gives CASSYGVNTEAFF.

The V and J genes are TRBV3-1 (or the pseudogene TRBV3-2) and TRBJ1-2; 7 bases match TRBD1. CDR1 is LGHDT, CDR2 YNNKEL, per germline (reference sequence). This CDR3 region has 14 residues. V gave up 8 bases and J gave up 1 base; unmatched junction bases: 7. This CDR3 is CASCDRVNNYGYTF. CDR3 in DNA: TGTGCCAGCTGTGACAGGGTTAATAACTATGGCTACACCTTC.

This chain links TRBV7-9 with TRBJ2-1; 8 nucleotides match TRBD2. The germline CDR1 and CDR2 sequences are SEHNR and FQNEAQ (reference sequence). The CDR3 is 16 residues long. V trimming: 5 bases; J trimming: 3 bases; junction bases outside the gene matches: 9. The CDR3 loop reads CASSPTGGRHYNEQFF. CDR3 in DNA: TGTGCCAGCAGCCCAACGGGGGGGAGGCACTACAATGAGCAGTTCTTC. Full variable domain (remainder filled in from reference TRBV7-9 and TRBJ2-1): DTGVSQNPRHKITKRGQNVTFRCDPISEHNRLYWYRQTLGQGPEFLTYFQNEAQLEKSRLLSDRFSAERPKGSFSTLEIQRTEQGDSAMYLCASSPTGGRHYNEQFFGPGTRLTVL.

The CDR3 protein is CASSLAPAGRAEHPDTDTQYF. As DNA, the CDR3 is TGTGCCAGCAGCTTAGCTCCAGCGGGAAGGGCAGAACACCCCGACACAGATACGCAGTATTTT. The V call is TRBV7-8, the J call TRBJ2-3; 7 bases match TRBD2. The germline V gene has CDR1 SGHVS and CDR2 FQNEAQ. Unmatched junction bases numbered 20, after V lost 0 bases and J lost 2 bases. The CDR3 consists of 21 residues.

The chain couples TRBV12-5 to TRBJ2-7, with D possibly matching TRBD2 (7 bases). The germline CDR1 and CDR2 sequences are LGHNT and FRNRAP. The CDR3 covers 14 residues. The germline V and J ends were trimmed by 3 bases and 5 bases, with 14 bases remaining between them. The CDR3 DNA reads TGTGCTAGTGGTTTAGATGGGGGGGCGAACGAGCAGTACTTC. It translates to CASGLDGGANEQYF.

This chain links TRBV5-6 with TRBJ2-7, with 10 bases identical to TRBD2. Germline assignment: CDR1 SGHDT and CDR2 YYEEEE. V shed 5 bases and J 0 bases; nucleotides not matched to a gene: 8. CDR3 length equals 16 residues. This chain's CDR3 is CASRSDSGRNSYEQYF. The CDR3 coding sequence is TGTGCCAGCAGGTCTGATAGCGGGAGGAACTCCTACGAGCAGTACTTC.

The V gene is TRBV23-1, the J gene TRBJ1-2; TRBD1 might be the D (6 bases). TRBV23-1 is an open reading frame, and its role is uncertain. Trimming pared 2 bases from V and 8 bases from J, leaving 21 bases between. The CDR3 consists of 16 residues. The CDR3 loop reads CASSQKGVLGWLGYTF. Written as DNA, the CDR3 is TGCGCCAGCAGTCAAAAGGGGGTATTGGGTTGGCTGGGCTACACCTTC.

The chain employs TRBV20-1 and TRBJ2-3; D is possibly TRBD1 (5 bases). The CDR3 is 15 residues long. The germline V and J ends were trimmed by 5 bases and 4 bases, with 19 bases remaining between them. Germline assignment: CDR1 DFQATT and CDR2 SNEGSKA (reference sequence). This CDR3 reads CSARGGWLGPDTQYF. CDR3 sequence (DNA): TGCAGTGCTCGTGGTGGGTGGTTGGGGCCAGATACGCAGTATTTT.